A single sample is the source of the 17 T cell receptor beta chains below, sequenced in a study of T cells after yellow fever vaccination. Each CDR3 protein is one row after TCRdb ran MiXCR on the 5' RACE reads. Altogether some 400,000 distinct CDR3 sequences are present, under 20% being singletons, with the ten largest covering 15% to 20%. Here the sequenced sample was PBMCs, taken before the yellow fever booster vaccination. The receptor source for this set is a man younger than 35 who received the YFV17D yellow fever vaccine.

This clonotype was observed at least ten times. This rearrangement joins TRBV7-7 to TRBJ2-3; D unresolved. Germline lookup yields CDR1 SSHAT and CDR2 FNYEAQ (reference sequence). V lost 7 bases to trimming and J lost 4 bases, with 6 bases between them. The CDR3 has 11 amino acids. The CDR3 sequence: CASTEADTQYF. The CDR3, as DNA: TGTGCCAGCACCGAAGCAGATACGCAGTATTTT.

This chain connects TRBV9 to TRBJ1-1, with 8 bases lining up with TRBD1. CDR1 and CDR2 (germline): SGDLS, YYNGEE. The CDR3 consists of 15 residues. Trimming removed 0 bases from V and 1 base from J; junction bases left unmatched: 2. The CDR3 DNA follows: TGTGCCAGCAGCGTAGGGACAGGGTGGAACACTGAAGCTTTCTTT. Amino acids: CASSVGTGWNTEAFF.

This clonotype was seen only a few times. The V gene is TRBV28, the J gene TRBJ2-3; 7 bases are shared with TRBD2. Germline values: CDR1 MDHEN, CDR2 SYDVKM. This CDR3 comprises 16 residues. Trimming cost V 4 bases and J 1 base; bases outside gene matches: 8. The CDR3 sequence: CASSSLPSGGTDTQYF. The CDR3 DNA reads TGTGCCAGCAGTTCCCTACCGAGCGGGGGCACAGATACGCAGTATTTT.

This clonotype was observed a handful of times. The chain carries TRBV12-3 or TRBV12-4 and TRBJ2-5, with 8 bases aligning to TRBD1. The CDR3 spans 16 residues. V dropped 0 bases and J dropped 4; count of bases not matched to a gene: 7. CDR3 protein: CASSLAPSGGSETQYF. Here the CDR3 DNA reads TGTGCCAGCAGTTTAGCGCCTTCAGGGGGCTCAGAGACCCAGTACTTC.

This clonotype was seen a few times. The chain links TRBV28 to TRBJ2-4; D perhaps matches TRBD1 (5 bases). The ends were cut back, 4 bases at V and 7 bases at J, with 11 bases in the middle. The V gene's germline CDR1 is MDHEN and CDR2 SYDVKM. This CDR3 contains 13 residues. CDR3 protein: CASSSPDTNIQYF. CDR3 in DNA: TGTGCCAGCAGTTCCCCGGACACTAACATTCAGTACTTC.

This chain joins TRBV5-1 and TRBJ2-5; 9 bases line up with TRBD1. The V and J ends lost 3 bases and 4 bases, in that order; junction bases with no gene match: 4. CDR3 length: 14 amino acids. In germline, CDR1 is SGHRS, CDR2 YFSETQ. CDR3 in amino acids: CASSWTGVIETQYF. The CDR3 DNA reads TGCGCCAGCAGCTGGACAGGGGTCATAGAGACCCAGTACTTC.

The DNA of the CDR3 is TGTGCCAGCACCATAACCACCTTCCCGTCCTTTCAAGAGACCCAGTACTTC. This encodes CASTITTFPSFQETQYF. The chain uses TRBV7-6 and TRBJ2-5, with D uncertain. V lost 7 bases to trimming and J lost 2 bases, with 23 bases between them. The CDR3 runs to 17 residues. Germline V gene sequence: CDR1 SGHVS, CDR2 FNYEAQ.

In DNA, the CDR3 is TGCGCCAGCAGCCAAGATCGTTTTCCCCCTACTCAGGGGGCATTGGAAAACATTCAGTACTTC. Translating it yields CASSQDRFPPTQGALENIQYF. This chain joins TRBV4-3 and TRBJ2-4; 8 bases are a match to TRBD1. The CDR3 totals 21 residues. V lost 0 bases, J lost 5 bases, and 21 bases stayed unmatched. The germline V gene encodes CDR1 LGHNA and CDR2 YSLEER.

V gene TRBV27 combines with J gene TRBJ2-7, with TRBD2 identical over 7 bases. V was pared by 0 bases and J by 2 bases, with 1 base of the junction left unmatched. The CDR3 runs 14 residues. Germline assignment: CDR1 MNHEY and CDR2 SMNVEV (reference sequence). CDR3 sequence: CASSLSAGTYEQYF. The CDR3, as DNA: TGTGCCAGCAGTTTATCAGCGGGGACCTACGAGCAGTACTTC.

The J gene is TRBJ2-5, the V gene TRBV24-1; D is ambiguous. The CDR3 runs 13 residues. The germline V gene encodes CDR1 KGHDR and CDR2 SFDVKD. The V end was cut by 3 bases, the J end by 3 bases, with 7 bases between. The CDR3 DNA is TGTGCCACCAGTGATGGTACTAAAGAGACCCAGTACTTC. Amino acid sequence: CATSDGTKETQYF.

CDR3 amino acids: CAWSVQLWQTNTGELFF. CDR3 in DNA: TGTGCCTGGAGTGTACAATTATGGCAGACGAACACCGGGGAGCTGTTTTTT. The chain couples TRBV30 to TRBJ2-2; D is unresolved. In germline, CDR1 is GTSNPN, CDR2 SVGIG (reference sequence). V lost 0 bases to trimming and J lost 0 bases, with 14 bases between them. The CDR3 length is 17 residues.

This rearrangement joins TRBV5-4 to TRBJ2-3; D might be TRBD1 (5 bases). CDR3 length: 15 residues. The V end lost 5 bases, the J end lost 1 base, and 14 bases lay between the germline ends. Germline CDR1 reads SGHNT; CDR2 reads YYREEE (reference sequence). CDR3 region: CASSRRESGTDTQYF. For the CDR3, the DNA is TGTGCCAGCAGTCGCAGGGAAAGCGGCACAGATACGCAGTATTTT. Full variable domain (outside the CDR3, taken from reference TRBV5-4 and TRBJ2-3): ETGVTQSPTHLIKTRGQQVTLRCSSQSGHNTVSWYQQALGQGPQFIFQYYREEENGRGNFPPRFSGLQFPNYSSELNVNALELDDSALYLCASSRRESGTDTQYFGPGTRLTVL.

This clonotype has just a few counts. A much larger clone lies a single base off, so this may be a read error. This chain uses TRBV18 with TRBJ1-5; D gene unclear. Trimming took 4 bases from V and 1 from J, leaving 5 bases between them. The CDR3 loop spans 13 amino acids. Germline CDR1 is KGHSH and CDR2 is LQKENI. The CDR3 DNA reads TGTGCCAGCTCACGGGAGAGCAATCAGCCCCAGCATTTT. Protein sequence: CASSRESNQPQHF.

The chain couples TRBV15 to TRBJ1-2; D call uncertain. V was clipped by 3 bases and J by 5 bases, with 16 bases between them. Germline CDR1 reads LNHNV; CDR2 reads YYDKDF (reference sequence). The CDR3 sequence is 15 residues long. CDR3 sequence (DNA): TGTGCCACCAGCAGTCCCGGGCCCAACTCTTATGGCTACACCTTC. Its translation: CATSSPGPNSYGYTF.

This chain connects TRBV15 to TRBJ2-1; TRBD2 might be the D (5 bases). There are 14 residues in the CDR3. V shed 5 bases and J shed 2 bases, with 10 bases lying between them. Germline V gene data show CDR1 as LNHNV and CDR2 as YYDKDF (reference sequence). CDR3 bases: TGTGCCACCAGCCCGACGCGGGCCTACAATGAGCAGTTCTTC. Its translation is CATSPTRAYNEQFF.

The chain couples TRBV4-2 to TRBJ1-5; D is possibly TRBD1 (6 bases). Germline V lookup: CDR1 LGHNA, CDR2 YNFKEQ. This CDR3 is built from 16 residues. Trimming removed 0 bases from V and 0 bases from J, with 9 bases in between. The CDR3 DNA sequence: TGTGCCAGCAGCCAAGAGGGGGCGTATAGCAATCAGCCCCAGCATTTT. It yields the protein CASSQEGAYSNQPQHF.

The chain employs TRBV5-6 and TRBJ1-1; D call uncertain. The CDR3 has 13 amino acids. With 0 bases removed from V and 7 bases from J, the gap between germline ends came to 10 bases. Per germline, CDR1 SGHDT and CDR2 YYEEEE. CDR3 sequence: CASSLANGVEAFF. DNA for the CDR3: TGTGCCAGCAGCTTGGCCAATGGGGTTGAAGCTTTCTTT.